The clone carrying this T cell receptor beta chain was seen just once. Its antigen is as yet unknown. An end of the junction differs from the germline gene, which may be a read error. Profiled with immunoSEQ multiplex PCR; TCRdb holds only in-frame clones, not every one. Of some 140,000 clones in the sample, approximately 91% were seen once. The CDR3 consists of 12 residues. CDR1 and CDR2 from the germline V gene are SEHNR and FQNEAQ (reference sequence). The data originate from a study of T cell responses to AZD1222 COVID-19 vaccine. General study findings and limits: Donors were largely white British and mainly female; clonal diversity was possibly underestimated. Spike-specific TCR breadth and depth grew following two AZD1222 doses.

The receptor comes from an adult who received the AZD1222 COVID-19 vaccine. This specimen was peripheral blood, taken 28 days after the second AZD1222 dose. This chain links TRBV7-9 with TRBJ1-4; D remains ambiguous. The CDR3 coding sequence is TGTGCCAGCAGCCCGTGGGTTGAAACACTGTTTTTT. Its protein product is CASSPWVETLFF.